This T cell receptor beta chain was profiled in a study of T-cell reconstitution after alpha-beta-depleted transplantation in children. Points from the study as a whole: Once a year had passed after transplant, T-cell counts and diversity came mostly from newly produced T cells.

V was pared by 11 bases and J by 3 bases, with 20 bases between. There are 14 residues in the CDR3. Germline CDR1 is MNHEY and CDR2 is SVGEGT. In regard to this clonotype: Its antigen is unidentified.

Unique molecular identifiers were incorporated into the prepared TCRbeta library. TCRdb reprocessed the PCR reads with MiXCR, giving one entry per CDR3 protein. The sample lists about 300,000 distinct CDR3 sequences, around 7.3% occurring once. The receptor comes from a female patient aged 2-10 years who had a stem cell transplant for Fanconi anemia, so the T cells may come from the graft donor. The material was peripheral blood, obtained 360 days after TCRalphabeta/CD19-depleted stem cell transplant. The rearrangement joins TRBV6-2 or TRBV6-3 to TRBJ2-7, with D possibly matching TRBD2 (5 bases). The CDR3 here is CACGRDFKFYEQYF. The CDR3, as DNA: TGTGCCTGCGGCCGGGATTTTAAATTCTACGAGCAGTACTTC.